A selection of T cell receptor beta chains follows, all from one sample in a study of beta chain features in type 1 diabetes. The data were produced by immunoSEQ multiplex PCR, yet TCRdb's version contains in-frame clones alone and is incomplete. Among roughly 150,000 clones listed, approximately 8.1% were seen once. The sample consisted of central memory CD4+ T cells from blood. These receptors originate from a man aged 18 to 30 in good health. Both conserved end residues are part of each CDR3. A D gene is named only where the DNA matches it firmly. Only part of the rows carry a size: once, few, many, or a class if the clone is expanded.

TRBD1	TRBV19	TRBJ2-7	few	CASSRAGTVTYEQYF	TGTGCCAGTTCTAGAGCCGGGACAGTAACCTACGAGCAGTACTTC
-	TRBV30	TRBJ1-1	many	CAWSKGVNTEAFF	TGTGCCTGGAGTAAAGGGGTAAACACTGAAGCTTTCTTT
TRBD2	TRBV10-3	TRBJ2-7	few	CATARARGGYEQYF	TGTGCCACAGCCCGGGCGAGGGGAGGGTACGAGCAGTACTTC
TRBD1	TRBV28	TRBJ2-5	-	CASSPAPGQGPGTQYF	TGTGCCAGCAGTCCTGCGCCGGGACAGGGGCCCGGGACCCAGTACTTC
TRBD2	TRBV5-4	TRBJ2-1	-	CASSATSGSLGEQFF	TGTGCCAGCAGCGCAACTAGCGGGAGCCTGGGTGAGCAGTTCTTC
TRBD1	TRBV18	TRBJ2-5	many	CASSPLTGYETQYF	TGTGCCAGCTCACCATTGACAGGGTACGAGACCCAGTACTTC
TRBD2	TRBV5-6	TRBJ2-3	few	CASTESGRDPIDTQYF	TGTGCCAGCACCGAGAGCGGGAGAGATCCTATAGATACGCAGTATTTT
-	TRBV2	TRBJ2-3	-	CASRRLDTQYF	TGTGCCAGCAGGAGGTTAGATACGCAGTATTTT
-	TRBV7-2	TRBJ2-7	-	CASSFGAYEQYF	TGTGCCAGCAGTTTCGGTGCCTACGAGCAGTACTTC
-	TRBV6-5	TRBJ2-7	-	CASRMTGREQYF	TGTGCCAGCAGGATGACCGGCAGGGAGCAGTACTTC
-	TRBV4-3	TRBJ1-5	-	CASSQDGGRAQPQHF	TGCGCCAGCAGCCAAGATGGGGGGAGGGCACAGCCCCAGCATTTT
TRBD2	TRBV7-9	TRBJ2-7	few	CASSQSSGGGTYEQYF	TGTGCCAGCAGCCAATCCTCGGGCGGGGGTACCTACGAGCAGTACTTC
-	TRBV20-1	TRBJ2-1	few	CSAHYNEQFF	TGCAGTGCTCATTACAATGAGCAGTTCTTC
TRBD1	TRBV4-3	TRBJ2-3	many	CASSQENRGRGDTQYF	TGCGCCAGCAGCCAAGAAAACAGGGGGCGAGGAGATACGCAGTATTTT
TRBD2	TRBV7-2	TRBJ2-5	-	CASRNRLAGEETQYF	TGTGCCAGCAGGAACAGACTAGCGGGTGAAGAGACCCAGTACTTC
-	TRBV30	TRBJ2-4	many	CAWSVRLRGNRYIQYF	TGTGCCTGGAGTGTACGTCTTCGGGGTAATAGATACATTCAGTACTTC
-	TRBV2	TRBJ2-5	few	CASTETGGGQWETQYF	TGTGCCAGCACCGAAACCGGGGGTGGTCAGTGGGAGACCCAGTACTTC
-	TRBV7-9	TRBJ2-7	few	CASSFLGAASYEQYF	TGTGCCAGCAGCTTCTTGGGGGCAGCGTCCTACGAGCAGTACTTC
-	TRBV4-3	TRBJ2-5	-	CASSQGREPGKETQYF	TGCGCCAGCAGCCAAGGCAGGGAACCAGGCAAAGAGACCCAGTACTTC
-	TRBV28	TRBJ1-2	-	CASTGVVEGYTF	TGTGCCAGCACGGGGGTAGTTGAGGGCTACACCTTC
-	TRBV5-5	TRBJ2-7	few	CASSLVLRSYEQYF	TGTGCCAGCAGCTTGGTCCTCCGCTCCTACGAGCAGTACTTC
-	TRBV6-5	TRBJ2-5	few	CASSYSLSQGQETQYF	TGTGCCAGCAGTTACTCGCTCTCGCAGGGCCAAGAGACCCAGTACTTC
TRBD2	TRBV15	TRBJ2-3	few	CATSRDSRIGPSGDSPLSTDTQYF	TGTGCCACCAGCAGAGATTCGCGGATAGGCCCTAGCGGGGACTCTCCCCTGAGCACAGATACGCAGTATTTT
TRBD2	TRBV5-1	TRBJ2-1	few	CASSATLAGYEQFF	TGCGCCAGCAGCGCTACACTAGCGGGGTATGAGCAGTTCTTC
TRBD1	TRBV28	TRBJ2-5	few	CASRSGQGLQETQYF	TGTGCCAGCAGAAGCGGACAGGGACTCCAAGAGACCCAGTACTTC
-	TRBV28	TRBJ2-6	few	CASSLFPPGANVLTF	TGTGCCAGCAGTTTATTCCCCCCGGGGGCCAACGTCCTGACTTTC
TRBD2	TRBV5-4	TRBJ2-1	-	CASSLGLAGTWGYNEQFF	TGTGCCAGCAGCTTAGGACTAGCGGGGACCTGGGGCTACAATGAGCAGTTCTTC
TRBD1	TRBV7-2	TRBJ2-1	few	CASSFLDRELFF	TGTGCCAGCAGCTTCCTGGACAGGGAGTTGTTCTTC
-	TRBV21-1	TRBJ1-1	few	CASSNRGMNAKNTEAFF	TGTGCCAGCAGCAACAGGGGCATGAACGCTAAGAACACTGAAGCTTTCTTT
TRBD1	TRBV28	TRBJ1-2	-	CASSFSGGSYGYTF	TGTGCCAGCAGTTTTTCAGGGGGCAGTTATGGCTACACCTTC
TRBD1	TRBV28	TRBJ2-1	few	CASSFRYRGSYNEQFF	TGTGCCAGCAGTTTTCGGTACAGGGGCTCCTACAATGAGCAGTTCTTC
TRBD1	TRBV19	TRBJ2-4	-	CASSMGQEEGIQYF	TGTGCCAGTAGTATGGGACAGGAGGAAGGCATTCAGTACTTC
-	TRBV5-5	TRBJ1-5	many	CASTSTVVGQPQHF	TGTGCCAGCACCTCGACAGTTGTGGGCCAGCCCCAGCATTTT
TRBD2	TRBV10-3	TRBJ2-1	few	CAIGETSVSSEQFF	TGTGCCATCGGAGAGACTAGCGTCTCCAGTGAGCAGTTCTTC
-	TRBV5-6	TRBJ1-2	many	CASSFTGYGYTF	TGTGCCAGCAGCTTCACAGGCTATGGCTACACCTTC
TRBD1	TRBV6-5	TRBJ1-1	many	CASTRTGVTEAFF	TGTGCCAGCACCCGAACAGGGGTAACTGAAGCTTTCTTT
-	TRBV4-3	TRBJ1-5	few	CASSQEAGTSNQPQHF	TGCGCCAGCAGCCAAGAGGCAGGAACTAGCAATCAGCCCCAGCATTTT